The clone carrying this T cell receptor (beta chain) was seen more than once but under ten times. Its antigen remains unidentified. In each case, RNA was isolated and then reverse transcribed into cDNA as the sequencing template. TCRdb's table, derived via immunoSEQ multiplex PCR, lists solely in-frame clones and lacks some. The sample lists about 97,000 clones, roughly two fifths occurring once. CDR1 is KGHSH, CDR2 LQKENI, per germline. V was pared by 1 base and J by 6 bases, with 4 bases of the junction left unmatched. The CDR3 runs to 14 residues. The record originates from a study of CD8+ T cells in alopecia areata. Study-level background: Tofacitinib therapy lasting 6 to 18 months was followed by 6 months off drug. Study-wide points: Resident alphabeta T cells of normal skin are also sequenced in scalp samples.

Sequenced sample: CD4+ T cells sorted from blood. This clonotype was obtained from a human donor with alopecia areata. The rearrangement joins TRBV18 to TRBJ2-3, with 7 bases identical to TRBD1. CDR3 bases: TGTGCCAGCTCACCACTAACAGGGGCCGATACGCAGTATTTT. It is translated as CASSPLTGADTQYF.